This T cell receptor beta chain was identified during a study of blood T cells in healthy people across ages. The amount of total RNA extracted per sample was at least 5 micrograms. This CDR3 is 13 amino acids long. Germline-derived CDR1 and CDR2 are SQVTM and ANQGSEA. Trimming cost V 3 bases and J 7 bases, with 13 bases left between them. Comments on this clonotype: As yet, its antigen is unknown.

The study's findings and limits: Significant beta diversity loss was already apparent by age roughly 38, declining roughly linearly. Diversity was estimated from one million T cells, and these estimates were considered underestimates.

A second PCR of 7 to 11 cycles used a sample-barcoded 5' primer and a J-beta primer mix. Each sample provided no less than 2.5 million CDR3-containing paired-end reads. TCRdb passed the 5' RACE reads through MiXCR, listing each CDR3 protein once. The data contain 1.5 million to 2 million distinct CDR3 sequences, about 30% of them singletons. Sequencing used blood. This clonotype was obtained from a woman in her 30s in good health. The chain has TRBV29-1 and TRBJ2-1, with TRBD2 as a possible D gene (5 bases). CDR3 loop: CSVDLVGENEQFF. Written as DNA, the CDR3 is TGCAGCGTTGATTTGGTGGGAGAAAATGAGCAGTTCTTC.